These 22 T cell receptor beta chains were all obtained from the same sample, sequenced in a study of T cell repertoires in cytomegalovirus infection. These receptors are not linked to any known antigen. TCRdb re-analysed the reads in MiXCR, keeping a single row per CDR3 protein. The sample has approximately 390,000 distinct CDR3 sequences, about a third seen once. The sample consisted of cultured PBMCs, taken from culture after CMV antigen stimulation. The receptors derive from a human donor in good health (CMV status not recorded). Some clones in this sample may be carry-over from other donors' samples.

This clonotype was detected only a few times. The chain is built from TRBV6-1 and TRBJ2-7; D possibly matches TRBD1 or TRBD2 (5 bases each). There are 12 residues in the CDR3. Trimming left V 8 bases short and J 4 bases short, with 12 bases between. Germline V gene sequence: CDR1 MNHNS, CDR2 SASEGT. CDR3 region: CASGFWGYEQYV. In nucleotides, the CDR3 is TGTGCCAGCGGCTTCTGGGGGTACGAGCAGTACGTC.

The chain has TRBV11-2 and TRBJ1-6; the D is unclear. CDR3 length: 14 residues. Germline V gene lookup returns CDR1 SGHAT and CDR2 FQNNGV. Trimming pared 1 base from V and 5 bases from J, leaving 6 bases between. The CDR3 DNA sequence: TGTGCCAGCAGCTTAGGACACAATAATTCACCCCTCCACTTT. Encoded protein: CASSLGHNNSPLHF.

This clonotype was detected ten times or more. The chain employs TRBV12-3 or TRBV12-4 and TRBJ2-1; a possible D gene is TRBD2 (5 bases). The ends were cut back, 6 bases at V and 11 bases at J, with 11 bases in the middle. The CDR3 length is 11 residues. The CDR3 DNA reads TGTGCCAGCAGCCCGGCGGGTCAGCAGTTCTTC. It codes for CASSPAGQQFF.

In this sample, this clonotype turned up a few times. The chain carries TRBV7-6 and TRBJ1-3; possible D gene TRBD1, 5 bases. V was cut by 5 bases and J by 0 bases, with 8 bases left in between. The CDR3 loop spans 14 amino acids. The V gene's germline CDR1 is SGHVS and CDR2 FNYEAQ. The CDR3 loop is CASSQGHSGNTIYF. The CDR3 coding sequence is TGTGCCAGCAGCCAGGGCCACTCTGGAAACACCATATATTTT. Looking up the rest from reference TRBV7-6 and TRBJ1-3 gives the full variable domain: GAGVSQSPRYKVTKRGQDVALRCDPISGHVSLYWYRQALGQGPEFLTYFNYEAQQDKSGLPNDRFSAERPEGSISTLTIQRTEQRDSAMYRCASSQGHSGNTIYFGEGSWLTVV.

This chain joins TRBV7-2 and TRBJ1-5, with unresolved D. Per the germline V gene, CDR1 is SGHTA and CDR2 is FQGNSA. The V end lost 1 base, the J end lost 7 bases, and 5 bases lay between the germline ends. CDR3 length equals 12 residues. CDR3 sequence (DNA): TGTGCCAGCAGCTTAGACTTCCAGCCCCAGCATTTT. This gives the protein CASSLDFQPQHF.

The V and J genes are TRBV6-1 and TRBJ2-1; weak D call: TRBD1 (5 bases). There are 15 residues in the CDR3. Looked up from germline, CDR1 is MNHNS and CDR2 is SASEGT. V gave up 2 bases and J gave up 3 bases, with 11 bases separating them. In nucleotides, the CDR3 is TGTGCCAGCAGTGAAATCCAGGGCTACTACAATGAGCAGTTCTTC. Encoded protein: CASSEIQGYYNEQFF.

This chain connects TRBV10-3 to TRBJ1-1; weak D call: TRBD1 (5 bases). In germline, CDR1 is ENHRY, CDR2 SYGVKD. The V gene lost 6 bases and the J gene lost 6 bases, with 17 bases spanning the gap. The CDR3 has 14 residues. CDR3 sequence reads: CAIRDPRGSAEAFF. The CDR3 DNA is TGTGCCATCAGAGATCCTAGGGGCTCGGCTGAAGCTTTCTTT.

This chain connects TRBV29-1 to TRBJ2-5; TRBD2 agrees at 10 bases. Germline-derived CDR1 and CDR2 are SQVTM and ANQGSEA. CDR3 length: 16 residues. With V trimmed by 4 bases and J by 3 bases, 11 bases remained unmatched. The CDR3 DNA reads TGCAGCGTTGGAAAAGGTGGACTAGCGGCTGAAGAGACCCAGTACTTC. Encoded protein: CSVGKGGLAAEETQYF.

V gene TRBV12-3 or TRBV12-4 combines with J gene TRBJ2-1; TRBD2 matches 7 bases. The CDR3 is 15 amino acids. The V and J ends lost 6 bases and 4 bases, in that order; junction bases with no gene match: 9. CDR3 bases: TGTGCCAGCAGGGCCCTAGCGGTGCCGTACAATGAGCAGTTCTTC. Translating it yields CASRALAVPYNEQFF.

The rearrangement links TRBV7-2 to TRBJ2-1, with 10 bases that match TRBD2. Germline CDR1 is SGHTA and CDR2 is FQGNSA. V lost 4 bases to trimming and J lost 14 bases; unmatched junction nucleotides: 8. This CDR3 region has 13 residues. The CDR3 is CASSSIAGGEEFF. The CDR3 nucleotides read TGTGCCAGCAGCTCGATAGCGGGGGGAGAGGAGTTCTTC.

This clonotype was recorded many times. The CDR3 reads CASSLVRAGIKETQYF. Written as DNA, the CDR3 is TGTGCCAGCAGCTTAGTTAGGGCGGGAATAAAAGAGACCCAGTACTTC. The chain is built from TRBV7-8 and TRBJ2-5; a weak D match, TRBD2 (6 bases). The V gene lost 1 base and the J gene lost 3 bases, with 15 bases spanning the gap. The CDR3 totals 16 residues. The germline V gene has CDR1 SGHVS and CDR2 FQNEAQ. The variable domain in full, completed from reference TRBV7-8 and TRBJ2-5, reads GAGVSQSPRYKVAKRGQDVALRCDPISGHVSLFWYQQALGQGPEFLTYFQNEAQLDKSGLPSDRFFAERPEGSVSTLKIQRTQQEDSAVYLCASSLVRAGIKETQYFGPGTRLLVL.

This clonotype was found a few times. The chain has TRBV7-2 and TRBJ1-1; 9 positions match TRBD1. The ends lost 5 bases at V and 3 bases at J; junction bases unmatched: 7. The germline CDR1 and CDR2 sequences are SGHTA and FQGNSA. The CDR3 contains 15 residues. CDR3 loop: CASSPRDRDDTEAFF. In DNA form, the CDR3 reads TGTGCCAGCAGCCCCCGGGACAGGGACGACACTGAAGCTTTCTTT. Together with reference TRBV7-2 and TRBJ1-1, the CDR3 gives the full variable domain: GAGVSQSPSNKVTEKGKDVELRCDPISGHTALYWYRQSLGQGLEFLIYFQGNSAPDKSGLPSDRFSAERTGGSVSTLTIQRTQQEDSAVYLCASSPRDRDDTEAFFGQGTRLTVV.

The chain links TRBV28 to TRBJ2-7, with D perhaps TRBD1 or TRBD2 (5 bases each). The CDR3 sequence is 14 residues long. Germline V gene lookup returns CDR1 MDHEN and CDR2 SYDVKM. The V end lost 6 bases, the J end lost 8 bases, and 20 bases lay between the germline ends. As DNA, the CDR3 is TGTGCCAGCAGCCCCTCGGGGCAGGGTAATCAGCAGTACTTC. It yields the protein CASSPSGQGNQQYF.

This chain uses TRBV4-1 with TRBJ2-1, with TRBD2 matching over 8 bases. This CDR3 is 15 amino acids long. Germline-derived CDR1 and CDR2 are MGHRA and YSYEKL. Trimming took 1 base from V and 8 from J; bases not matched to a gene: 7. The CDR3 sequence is CASSQGAGVRDEQFF. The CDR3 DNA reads TGCGCCAGCAGCCAAGGAGCGGGAGTCAGGGATGAGCAGTTCTTC.

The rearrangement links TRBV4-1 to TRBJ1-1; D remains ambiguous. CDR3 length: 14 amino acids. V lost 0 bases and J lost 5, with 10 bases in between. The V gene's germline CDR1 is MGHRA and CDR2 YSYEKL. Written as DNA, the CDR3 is TGCGCCAGCAGCCAAGAGCAGGAGGGTACTGAAGCTTTCTTT. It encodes CASSQEQEGTEAFF.

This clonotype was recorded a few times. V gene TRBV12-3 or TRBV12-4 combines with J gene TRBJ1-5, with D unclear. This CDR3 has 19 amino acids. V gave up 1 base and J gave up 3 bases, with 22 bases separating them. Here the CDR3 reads CASSLGLGRMVGPNQPQHF. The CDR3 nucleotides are TGTGCCAGCAGTTTAGGTCTAGGCAGAATGGTCGGACCCAATCAGCCCCAGCATTTT.

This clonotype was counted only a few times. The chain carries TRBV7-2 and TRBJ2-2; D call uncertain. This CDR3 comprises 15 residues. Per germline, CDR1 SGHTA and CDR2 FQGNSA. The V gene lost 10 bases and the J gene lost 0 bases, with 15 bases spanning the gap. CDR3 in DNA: TGTGCCACCCTAAGAGGACCCTCGAACACCGGGGAGCTGTTTTTT. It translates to CATLRGPSNTGELFF.

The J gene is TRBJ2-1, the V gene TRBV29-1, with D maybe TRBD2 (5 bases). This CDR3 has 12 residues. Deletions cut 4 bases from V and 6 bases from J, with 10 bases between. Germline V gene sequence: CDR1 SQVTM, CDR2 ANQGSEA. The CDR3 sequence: CSVGRSLNEQFF. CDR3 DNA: TGCAGCGTTGGGAGGTCCCTCAATGAGCAGTTCTTC.

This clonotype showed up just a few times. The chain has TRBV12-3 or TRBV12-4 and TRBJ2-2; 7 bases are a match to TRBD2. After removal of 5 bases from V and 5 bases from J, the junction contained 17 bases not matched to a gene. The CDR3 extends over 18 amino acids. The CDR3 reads CASSPGGLGGRDTGELFF. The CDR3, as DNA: TGTGCCAGCAGTCCCGGAGGTTTGGGCGGGAGAGATACCGGGGAGCTGTTTTTT.

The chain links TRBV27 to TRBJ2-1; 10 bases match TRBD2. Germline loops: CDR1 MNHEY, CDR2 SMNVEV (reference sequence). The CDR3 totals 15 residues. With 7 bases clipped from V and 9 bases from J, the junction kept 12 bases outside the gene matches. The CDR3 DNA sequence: TGTGCCAGCAAGGTGGGTCGGCTAGCGGGAGTTGAGCAGTTCTTC. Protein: CASKVGRLAGVEQFF.

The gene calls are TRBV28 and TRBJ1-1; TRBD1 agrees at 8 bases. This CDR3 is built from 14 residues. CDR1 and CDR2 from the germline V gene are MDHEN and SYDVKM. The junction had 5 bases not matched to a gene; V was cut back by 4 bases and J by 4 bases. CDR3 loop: CASSSLTGGTEAFF. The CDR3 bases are TGTGCCAGCAGTTCCCTAACAGGGGGCACTGAAGCTTTCTTT.

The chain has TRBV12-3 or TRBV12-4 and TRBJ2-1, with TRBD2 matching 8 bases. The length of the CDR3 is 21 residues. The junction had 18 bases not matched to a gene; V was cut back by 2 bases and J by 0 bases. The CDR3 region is CASSLSPPGLAGKSSYNEQFF. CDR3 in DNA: TGTGCCAGCAGTTTATCCCCCCCCGGTTTAGCGGGGAAGAGCTCCTACAATGAGCAGTTCTTC.